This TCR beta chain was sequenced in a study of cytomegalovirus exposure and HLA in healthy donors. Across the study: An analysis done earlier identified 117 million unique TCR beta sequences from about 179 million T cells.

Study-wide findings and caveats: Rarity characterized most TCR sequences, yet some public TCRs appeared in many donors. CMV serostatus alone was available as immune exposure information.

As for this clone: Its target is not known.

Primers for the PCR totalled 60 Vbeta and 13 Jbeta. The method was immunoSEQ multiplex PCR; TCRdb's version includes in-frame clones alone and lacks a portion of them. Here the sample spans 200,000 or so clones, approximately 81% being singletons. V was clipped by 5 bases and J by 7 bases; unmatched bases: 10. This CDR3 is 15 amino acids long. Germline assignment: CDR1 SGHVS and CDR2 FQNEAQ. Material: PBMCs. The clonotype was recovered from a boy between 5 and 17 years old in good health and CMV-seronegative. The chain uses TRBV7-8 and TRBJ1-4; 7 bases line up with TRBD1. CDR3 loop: CASSPVWDSFEKLFF. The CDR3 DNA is TGTGCCAGCAGCCCAGTTTGGGACAGTTTTGAAAAACTGTTTTTT. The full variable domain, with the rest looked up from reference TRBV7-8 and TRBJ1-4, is GAGVSQSPRYKVAKRGQDVALRCDPISGHVSLFWYQQALGQGPEFLTYFQNEAQLDKSGLPSDRFFAERPEGSVSTLKIQRTQQEDSAVYLCASSPVWDSFEKLFFGSGTQLSVL.